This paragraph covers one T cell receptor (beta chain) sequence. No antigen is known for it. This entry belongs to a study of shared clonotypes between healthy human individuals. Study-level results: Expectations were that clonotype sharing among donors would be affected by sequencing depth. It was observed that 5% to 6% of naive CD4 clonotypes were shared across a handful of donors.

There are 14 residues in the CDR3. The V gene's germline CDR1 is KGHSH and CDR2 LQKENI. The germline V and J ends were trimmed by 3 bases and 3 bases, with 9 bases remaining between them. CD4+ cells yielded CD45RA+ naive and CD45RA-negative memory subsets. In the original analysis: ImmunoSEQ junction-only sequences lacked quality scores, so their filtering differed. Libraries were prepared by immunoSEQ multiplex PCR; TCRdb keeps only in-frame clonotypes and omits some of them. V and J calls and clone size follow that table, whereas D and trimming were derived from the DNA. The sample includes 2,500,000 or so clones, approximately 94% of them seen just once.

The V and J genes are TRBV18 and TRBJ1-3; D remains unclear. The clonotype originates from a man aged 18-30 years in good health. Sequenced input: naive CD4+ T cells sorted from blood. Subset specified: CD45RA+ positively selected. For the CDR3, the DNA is TGTGCCAGCTCACCGGGGAGTATTGGAAACACCATATATTTT. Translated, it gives CASSPGSIGNTIYF.